The 32 T cell receptor beta chains listed next were all sequenced from one sample in a study of cytomegalovirus exposure and HLA in healthy donors. Researchers ran the PCR with 60 Vbeta and 13 Jbeta primers. TCRdb's table, derived via immunoSEQ multiplex PCR, lists solely in-frame clones and lacks some. Among over 100,000 clones listed, 73% were seen once. Sequenced sample: PBMCs. Receptors originate from a man aged 40-49 years in good health and CMV-seronegative.

The chain carries TRBV6-5 and TRBJ1-3; the D is unclear. Germline CDR1 MNHEY, CDR2 SVGAGI. V was trimmed by 6 bases and J by 0 bases, leaving 12 bases between them. There are 15 residues in the CDR3. CDR3 protein: CASSLTVYSGNTIYF. The CDR3 coding sequence is TGTGCCAGCAGCCTAACGGTCTACTCTGGAAACACCATATATTTT.

J is TRBJ1-6 and V is TRBV10-3, with 7 positions matching TRBD1. The CDR3 runs to 14 residues. Germline values: CDR1 ENHRY, CDR2 SYGVKD. Trimming took 6 bases from V and 8 from J; bases not matched to a gene: 7. In DNA, the CDR3 is TGTGCCATCAGCGCTGACAGGGTAGATTCACCCCTCCACTTT. It is translated as CAISADRVDSPLHF.

The chain joins TRBV6-5 to TRBJ1-4; unclear D gene. CDR3 length: 15 amino acids. In germline, CDR1 is MNHEY, CDR2 SVGAGI. Trimming left V 0 bases short and J 1 base short, with 6 bases between. Here the CDR3 DNA reads TGTGCCAGCAGTTACTCGGGAGTAACTAATGAAAAACTGTTTTTT. It specifies CASSYSGVTNEKLFF.

The chain couples TRBV5-1 to TRBJ1-1, with D possibly being TRBD1 (5 bases). The CDR3 totals 14 residues. Germline CDR1 SGHRS, CDR2 YFSETQ. The germline V and J ends were trimmed by 9 bases and 3 bases, with 18 bases remaining between them. The CDR3 DNA follows: TGCGCCACCCTCCCGGGGGGGGAGGACACTGAAGCTTTCTTT. Protein: CATLPGGEDTEAFF.

This clone has more than one count but fewer than ten. The chain carries TRBV25-1 and TRBJ1-3, with a weak D call TRBD1 (5 bases). Germline V CDR1 and CDR2: MGHDK, SYGVNS. This CDR3 is 12 amino acids long. The V and J ends lost 10 bases and 2 bases respectively, with 9 bases between them. The CDR3 coding sequence is TGTGCCATGCTAGGGGCTGGAAACACCATATATTTT. It translates to CAMLGAGNTIYF. Full variable domain (missing parts from reference TRBV25-1 and TRBJ1-3): EADIYQTPRYLVIGTGKKITLECSQTMGHDKMYWYQQDPGMELHLIHYSYGVNSTEKGDLSSESTVSRIRTEHFPLTLESARPSHTSQYLCAMLGAGNTIYFGEGSWLTVV.

Only a few counts were recorded for this clone. V gene TRBV5-6 combines with J gene TRBJ2-1; the D gene is possibly TRBD2 (6 bases). This CDR3 is 17 amino acids long. Per the germline V gene, CDR1 is SGHDT and CDR2 is YYEEEE. V lost 4 bases and J lost 0, with 17 bases in between. Here the CDR3 reads CASSPSLSGSSYNEQFF. CDR3 nucleotides: TGTGCCAGCAGCCCCTCGCTCTCCGGGAGCTCCTACAATGAGCAGTTCTTC.

The chain combines TRBV7-2 with TRBJ1-6; D possibly corresponds to TRBD1 (5 bases). Germline CDR1 is SGHTA and CDR2 is FQGNSA. This CDR3 has 14 amino acids. With 5 bases removed from V and 6 bases from J, the gap between germline ends came to 11 bases. Here the CDR3 DNA reads TGTGCCAGCAGCCCGACAGTGGGTAATTCACCCCTCCACTTT. Its protein product is CASSPTVGNSPLHF.

The chain is built from TRBV30 and TRBJ1-5, with unresolved D. From germline, CDR1 is GTSNPN and CDR2 SVGIG (reference sequence). The V end was cut by 4 bases, the J end by 5 bases, with 24 bases between. The CDR3 runs to 17 residues. The CDR3 loop reads CAWTPPMDRERDQPQHF. Here the CDR3 DNA reads TGTGCCTGGACCCCGCCGATGGATCGGGAAAGGGATCAGCCCCAGCATTTT. Drawing the rest from reference TRBV30 and TRBJ1-5, the complete variable domain is SQTIHQWPATLVQPVGSPLSLECTVEGTSNPNLYWYRQAAGRGLQLLFYSVGIGQISSEVPQNLSASRPQDRQFILSSKKLLLSDSGFYLCAWTPPMDRERDQPQHFGDGTRLSIL.

The chain links TRBV5-5 to TRBJ2-7; 7 positions match TRBD1. The trim removed 6 bases at V and 3 bases at J, leaving 15 bases unmatched. CDR1 and CDR2 (germline): SGHKS, YYEKEE (reference sequence). The CDR3 has 16 amino acids. The CDR3 is CASTRTETGILYEQYF. In DNA form, the CDR3 reads TGTGCCAGCACCCGTACCGAGACAGGGATCCTCTACGAGCAGTACTTC. The complete variable domain, with remaining parts taken from reference TRBV5-5 and TRBJ2-7, reads DAGVTQSPTHLIKTRGQQVTLRCSPISGHKSVSWYQQVLGQGPQFIFQYYEKEERGRGNFPDRFSARQFPNYSSELNVNALLLGDSALYLCASTRTETGILYEQYFGPGTRLTVT.

Of note for this clone: Sequence at one end of the junction differs from germline and may be a read error. This rearrangement joins TRBV28 to TRBJ1-6; a weak D match, TRBD1 (5 bases). This CDR3 has 16 amino acids. Germline V gene lookup returns CDR1 MDHEN and CDR2 SYDVKM. The CDR3 spells CASGLFGGKDNSPLHF. The CDR3 DNA reads as TGTGCCAGCGGTTTATTTGGGGGGAAGGATAATTCACCCCTCCACTTT.

V usage is TRBV9 and J usage is TRBJ2-1; 9 bases are a match to TRBD1. The CDR3 loop spans 17 amino acids. V gave up 2 bases and J gave up 5 bases; unmatched junction bases: 11. Germline V gene sequence: CDR1 SGDLS, CDR2 YYNGEE. The CDR3 sequence: CASSVLQGQGSNNEQFF. The CDR3 nucleotides are TGTGCCAGCAGCGTTCTTCAGGGACAGGGTTCCAACAATGAGCAGTTCTTC.

Turning to this clone: One end of the junction fails to match germline, which may point to a read error. This sequence joins TRBV2 and TRBJ1-2; a possible D gene is TRBD1 (6 bases). The germline CDR1 and CDR2 sequences are SNHLY and FYNNEI. The CDR3 has 14 amino acids. The CDR3 spells CASSEVEGVYGYPF. The CDR3 DNA follows: TGTGCCAGCAGTGAAGTTGAGGGGGTCTATGGCTACCCCTTC.

This chain links TRBV7-2 with TRBJ1-4; possibly TRBD1 for D (6 bases). The V end lost 8 bases, the J end lost 6 bases, and 16 bases lay between the germline ends. This CDR3 has 14 residues. Germline CDR1 reads SGHTA; CDR2 reads FQGNSA. CDR3 bases: TGTGCCAGCTCCGAGGGGGTATGGGATGAAAAACTGTTTTTT. Amino acid sequence: CASSEGVWDEKLFF.

This clone was observed a single time. This chain uses TRBV2 with TRBJ2-3; TRBD2 agrees at 10 bases. Germline V CDR1 and CDR2: SNHLY, FYNNEI. The length of the CDR3 is 14 residues. V dropped 10 bases and J dropped 5; count of bases not matched to a gene: 9. CDR3 in DNA: TGTGCCACCCCACCGACTAGCGGGCGAGATACGCAGTATTTT. This translates into CATPPTSGRDTQYF.

The sample holds a few counts of this clone. CDR3 amino acids: CSVRAGPQDTIYF. The CDR3 coding sequence is TGCAGCGTCCGAGCGGGCCCCCAGGACACCATATATTTT. The chain uses TRBV29-1 and TRBJ1-3; D remains ambiguous. Per germline, CDR1 SQVTM and CDR2 ANQGSEA. The CDR3 has 13 amino acids. V lost 6 bases and J lost 8, with 17 bases in between.

V usage is TRBV7-2 and J usage is TRBJ1-1; TRBD1 agrees at 10 bases. CDR1 is SGHTA, CDR2 FQGNSA, per germline. CDR3 length: 16 amino acids. V shed 5 bases, J shed 5 bases, and the junction held 11 bases outside the gene matches. This chain's CDR3 is CASSILGQGTGTEAFF. The CDR3 bases are TGTGCCAGCAGCATCCTGGGACAGGGGACTGGTACTGAAGCTTTCTTT.

CDR3 amino acids: CATRTGTGGLGDEKLFF. For the CDR3, the DNA is TGTGCCACGAGGACCGGGACAGGGGGACTCGGTGATGAAAAACTGTTTTTT. The V call is TRBV10-3, the J call TRBJ1-4; 11 bases are a match to TRBD1. Germline CDR1 reads ENHRY; CDR2 reads SYGVKD. This CDR3 region has 17 residues. J gave up 6 bases and V 10 bases, and 16 bases lay outside the gene matches.

The chain employs TRBV4-3 and TRBJ2-3, with 10 bases matching TRBD2. Losses at the gene ends were 0 bases for V and 3 bases for J; bases not matched to a gene: 6. Looked up from germline, CDR1 is LGHNA and CDR2 is YSLEER. CDR3 length: 17 residues. The CDR3 loop reads CASSQDHRLAGTDTQYF. The CDR3 region has the DNA TGCGCCAGCAGCCAAGACCATAGACTAGCGGGTACAGATACGCAGTATTTT.

In its sample, this clone was seen a few times. The chain employs TRBV29-1 and TRBJ2-3; TRBD2 is a possible D gene (5 bases). Looked up from germline, CDR1 is SQVTM and CDR2 is ANQGSEA. The CDR3 covers 11 residues. With 7 bases removed from V and 5 bases from J, the gap between germline ends came to 10 bases. CDR3 DNA sequence: TGCAGCGGGCTAGCAGGAGATACGCAGTATTTT. Its protein is CSGLAGDTQYF.

The chain is built from TRBV7-9 and TRBJ2-3; tentative D call: TRBD1 (6 bases). V was pared by 5 bases and J by 1 base, with 10 bases between. The CDR3 runs to 14 residues. Per the germline V gene, CDR1 is SEHNR and CDR2 is FQNEAQ (reference sequence). The CDR3, as DNA: TGTGCCAGCAGCGTGCCAGGGGGCACAGATACGCAGTATTTT. It codes for CASSVPGGTDTQYF.

This rearrangement joins TRBV4-3 to TRBJ1-5; 8 nucleotides line up with TRBD1. Per germline, CDR1 LGHNA and CDR2 YSLEER. CDR3 size: 16 residues. With 4 bases clipped from V and 4 bases from J, the junction kept 9 bases outside the gene matches. Here the CDR3 reads CASSRNMGDRNQPQHF. The CDR3 DNA reads as TGCGCCAGCAGCCGAAATATGGGGGACAGGAATCAGCCCCAGCATTTT.

V usage is TRBV11-2 and J usage is TRBJ2-1; 10 bases match TRBD1. This CDR3 has 16 amino acids. Unmatched junction bases numbered 9, after V lost 5 bases and J lost 5 bases. Germline CDR1 and CDR2: SGHAT and FQNNGV. The DNA for the CDR3 is TGTGCCAGCAGCCATGAAGAGGACAGGGGGGACAATGAGCAGTTCTTC. Encoded protein: CASSHEEDRGDNEQFF.

This chain joins TRBV7-9 and TRBJ1-1; no clear D gene. This CDR3 is built from 13 residues. Germline assignment: CDR1 SEHNR and CDR2 FQNEAQ (reference sequence). The ends were cut back, 1 base at V and 5 bases at J, with 8 bases in the middle. The CDR3 loop is CASSLGGSTEAFF. DNA of the CDR3: TGTGCCAGCAGCTTAGGAGGGAGTACTGAAGCTTTCTTT.

On this clone itself: Different DNA sequences within this sample yield the same CDR3. V usage is TRBV9 and J usage is TRBJ2-7; weak D call: TRBD2 (6 bases). Trimming stripped 4 bases from V and 7 bases from J, with 12 bases between. Germline CDR1 SGDLS, CDR2 YYNGEE. CDR3 length equals 12 residues. Here the CDR3 reads CASSKGAGEQYF. The CDR3 bases are TGTGCCAGCAGCAAAGGGGCGGGGGAGCAGTACTTC.

The CDR3 here is CASSARGGVDGGARTGELFF. The DNA for the CDR3 is TGTGCCAGCAGCGCCCGCGGCGGTGTGGACGGGGGGGCCCGGACCGGGGAGCTGTTTTTT. The chain recombines TRBV9 with TRBJ2-2; 8 bases are a match to TRBD2. Germline trimming cut 3 bases from V and 5 bases from J; bases unmatched to any gene: 21. From germline, CDR1 is SGDLS and CDR2 YYNGEE. The CDR3 contains 20 residues.

V is TRBV5-1 and J is TRBJ2-3; D perhaps matches TRBD2 (7 bases). Looked up from germline, CDR1 is SGHRS and CDR2 is YFSETQ. The CDR3 sequence is 16 residues long. With 0 bases removed from V and 8 bases from J, the gap between germline ends came to 19 bases. CDR3 amino acids: CASSLGGGKPEGTQYF. In nucleotides, the CDR3 is TGCGCCAGCAGCTTGGGGGGGGGCAAGCCCGAGGGTACGCAGTATTTT.

The chain combines TRBV29-1 with TRBJ1-2; D not resolved. V was pared by 7 bases and J by 3 bases, with 18 bases between. Per the germline V gene, CDR1 is SQVTM and CDR2 is ANQGSEA. This CDR3 is 14 amino acids long. The CDR3 spells CSGGPGLVDYGYTF. The CDR3 DNA is TGCAGCGGAGGCCCTGGGTTGGTGGACTATGGCTACACCTTC.

On this clone: Distinct nucleotide sequences in the sample also encode this CDR3. J is TRBJ2-7 and V is TRBV11-1; 8 nucleotides match TRBD1. CDR3 length: 14 residues. Germline loops: CDR1 SGHAT, CDR2 FQDESV (reference sequence). J gave up 1 base and V 1 base, and 0 bases lay outside the gene matches. CDR3 bases: TGTGCCAGCAGCTTAGGGACAGGGTCCTACGAGCAGTACTTC. Its protein product is CASSLGTGSYEQYF.

In its sample, this clone was seen once. V gene TRBV5-1 combines with J gene TRBJ2-1, with 7 bases matching TRBD2. Looked up from germline, CDR1 is SGHRS and CDR2 is YFSETQ. The V segment lost 6 bases and the J segment 9 bases; nucleotides outside the gene matches: 6. The CDR3 covers 12 residues. Here the CDR3 reads CASIAGVGEQFF. In nucleotides, the CDR3 is TGCGCCAGCATTGCGGGGGTGGGTGAGCAGTTCTTC. Complete variable domain (other parts from reference TRBV5-1 and TRBJ2-1): KAGVTQTPRYLIKTRGQQVTLSCSPISGHRSVSWYQQTPGQGLQFLFEYFSETQRNKGNFPGRFSGRQFSNSRSEMNVSTLELGDSALYLCASIAGVGEQFFGPGTRLTVL.

The DNA of the CDR3 is TGCAGCGTTGAATCCCAACCACCGGGACTAGCGGACACAGATACGCAGTATTTT. Translation: CSVESQPPGLADTDTQYF. V usage is TRBV29-1 and J usage is TRBJ2-3; 11 bases line up with TRBD2. Looked up from germline, CDR1 is SQVTM and CDR2 is ANQGSEA. The CDR3 has 18 amino acids. Trimming at V came to 2 bases and at J to 2 bases, leaving 12 bases not matched to a gene.

This clone has more than one count but fewer than ten. V gene TRBV27 combines with J gene TRBJ1-3, with D hard to call. The CDR3 sequence is 16 residues long. V was pared by 5 bases and J by 2 bases, with 16 bases between. Germline CDR1 reads MNHEY; CDR2 reads SMNVEV (reference sequence). The CDR3 protein is CASSPLGSGTGNTIYF. The CDR3 nucleotides are TGTGCCAGCAGTCCCCTCGGTTCGGGGACTGGAAACACCATATATTTT.

CDR3 bases: TGCGCCAGCAGCTTCGGGGGGGCACATGAGCAGTTCTTC. Amino acid sequence: CASSFGGAHEQFF. The chain is built from TRBV5-1 and TRBJ2-1, with 8 bases identical to TRBD2. With V trimmed by 2 bases and J by 8 bases, 3 bases remained unmatched. The CDR3 is made up of 13 amino acids. The germline gives CDR1 SGHRS, CDR2 YFSETQ.